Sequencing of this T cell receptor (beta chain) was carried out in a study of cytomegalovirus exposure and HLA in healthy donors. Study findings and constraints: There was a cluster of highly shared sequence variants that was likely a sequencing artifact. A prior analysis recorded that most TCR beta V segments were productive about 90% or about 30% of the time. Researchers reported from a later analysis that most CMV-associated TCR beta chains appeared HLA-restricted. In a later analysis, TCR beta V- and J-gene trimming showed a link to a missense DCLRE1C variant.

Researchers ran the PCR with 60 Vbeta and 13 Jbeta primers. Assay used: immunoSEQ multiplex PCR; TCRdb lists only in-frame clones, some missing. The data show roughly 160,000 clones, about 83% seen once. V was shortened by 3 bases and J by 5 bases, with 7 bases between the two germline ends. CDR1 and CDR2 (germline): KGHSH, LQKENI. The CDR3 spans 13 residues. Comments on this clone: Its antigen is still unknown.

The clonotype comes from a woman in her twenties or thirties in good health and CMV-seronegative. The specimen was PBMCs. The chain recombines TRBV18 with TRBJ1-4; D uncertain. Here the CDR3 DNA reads TGTGCCAGCTCACCGTACTGGAATGAAAAACTGTTTTTT. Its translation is CASSPYWNEKLFF.